This T cell receptor (beta chain) stems from a study of beta chain features in type 1 diabetes. Whole-study context: Healthy donors resembled patients in age, gender and cell yields.

Populations obtained by sorting all exceeded 95% purity. This clone came up many times. Its antigen is not known. Expressed TCRB transcripts were sequenced, since all the RNA that had been isolated was reverse transcribed. The average read count of naive, central memory and regulatory T cell samples was around 3.6 million. Using immunoSEQ multiplex PCR, the repertoire was profiled, and TCRdb retains in-frame clones only, with some absent. Of about 160,000 clones listed, around 8% are singletons. The study's findings and limits: When Type 1 diabetes patients were examined, their TCRB CDR3s proved moderately but significantly shorter in all four CD4+ subsets.

Germline V lookup: CDR1 SGHDT, CDR2 YYEEEE. CDR3 length equals 12 residues. J gave up 7 bases and V 3 bases, and 3 bases lay outside the gene matches. What was sequenced was central memory CD4+ T cells from blood. This chain links TRBV5-6 with TRBJ1-2, with 7 nucleotides matching TRBD1. The origin of this receptor is a man between 18 and 35 years old in good health. CDR3 protein: CASSSGTVGYTF. The CDR3 coding sequence is TGTGCCAGCAGCTCTGGGACAGTTGGCTACACCTTC.